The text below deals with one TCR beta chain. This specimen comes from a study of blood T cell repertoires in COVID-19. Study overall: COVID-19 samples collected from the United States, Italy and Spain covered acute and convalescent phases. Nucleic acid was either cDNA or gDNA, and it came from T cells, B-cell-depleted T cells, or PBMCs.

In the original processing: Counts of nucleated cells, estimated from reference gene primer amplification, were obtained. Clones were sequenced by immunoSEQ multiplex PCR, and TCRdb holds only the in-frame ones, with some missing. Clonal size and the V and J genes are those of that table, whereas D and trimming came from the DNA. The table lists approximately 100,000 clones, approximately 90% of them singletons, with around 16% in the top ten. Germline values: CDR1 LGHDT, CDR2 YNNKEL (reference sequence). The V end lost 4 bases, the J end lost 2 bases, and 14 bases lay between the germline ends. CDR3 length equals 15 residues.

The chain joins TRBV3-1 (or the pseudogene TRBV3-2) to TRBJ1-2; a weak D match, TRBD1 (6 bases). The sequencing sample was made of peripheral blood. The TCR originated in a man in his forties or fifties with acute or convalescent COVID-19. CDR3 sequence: CASSLGGGVNYGYTF. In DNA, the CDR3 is TGTGCCAGCAGCCTGGGAGGGGGGGTGAACTATGGCTACACCTTC.